This passage covers 2 T cell receptor beta chains from one sample sequenced in a study of Ad26.COV2.S vaccination and SARS-CoV-2 variants. Treatment denoted: around 19 received Ad26.COV2.S at low or high dose, single or two shots; about 5 received placebo; per-sample allocation not given. It was on day 63 after the first vaccine or placebo injection that samples were taken. Method: immunoSEQ multiplex PCR; TCRdb's copy keeps in-frame clones and lacks some. The table includes about 680,000 clones, around 92% detected once. The sample consisted of peripheral blood, taken in a trial of Ad26.COV2.S vaccine versus placebo. These receptors came from a person aged 18-60 years who received the Ad26.COV2.S COVID-19 vaccine or a placebo.

The chain's CDR3 is CASSLVSGGGQPQHF. The CDR3 DNA is TGCGCCAGCAGCTTGGTTTCAGGGGGCGGCCAGCCCCAGCATTTT. This chain joins TRBV5-1 and TRBJ1-5, with 8 bases matching TRBD1. The CDR3 sequence is 15 residues long. Per the germline V gene, CDR1 is SGHRS and CDR2 is YFSETQ. Trimming cost V 0 bases and J 7 bases; bases outside gene matches: 6.

This clone has more than one count but fewer than ten. This chain links TRBV9 with TRBJ1-5; D unresolved. Germline CDR1 is SGDLS and CDR2 is YYNGEE. The CDR3 runs to 15 residues. V lost 4 bases and J lost 0, with 11 bases in between. CDR3 amino acids: CASSPGRSSNQPQHF. The CDR3 region has the DNA TGTGCCAGCAGCCCGGGTCGGTCTAGCAATCAGCCCCAGCATTTT.